These 5 T cell receptor beta chains were all obtained from the same sample, sequenced in a study of CD8 T cells in ankylosing spondylitis. Via MiXCR, TCRdb re-called the 5' RACE reads, giving one row per CDR3 protein. The sample lists some 120,000 distinct CDR3 sequences, roughly 13% occurring once. The sample comprised blood, either unsorted or a sorted T cell fraction (not recorded which). The receptors here all came from a female donor with ankylosing spondylitis or in good health (not recorded which).

The rearrangement uses TRBV5-1 and TRBJ2-3, with TRBD2 matching over 10 bases. With 2 bases clipped from V and 4 bases from J, the junction kept 4 bases outside the gene matches. Germline V gene data show CDR1 as SGHRS and CDR2 as YFSETQ. This CDR3 region has 15 residues. The CDR3 spells CASSLASGSPDTQYF. The CDR3 nucleotides are TGCGCCAGCAGCTTAGCTAGCGGGAGCCCAGATACGCAGTATTTT.

The genes are TRBV5-1 and TRBJ1-1; 7 bases match TRBD1. The CDR3 loop spans 16 amino acids. The V gene end was trimmed by 7 bases and the J gene end by 1 base; junction bases not matched to a gene: 13. Germline V gene sequence: CDR1 SGHRS, CDR2 YFSETQ. The CDR3 bases are TGCGCCAGCCGCCGCCCGGACAGGTGGGAGAACACTGAAGCTTTCTTT. Protein: CASRRPDRWENTEAFF.

This rearrangement joins TRBV10-3 to TRBJ1-1; D not resolved. Per germline, CDR1 ENHRY and CDR2 SYGVKD. The length of the CDR3 is 16 residues. The V and J ends lost 0 bases and 2 bases respectively, with 13 bases between them. The CDR3 coding sequence is TGTGCCATCAGTGAGTCTAGTTACGACGGAAACACTGAAGCTTTCTTT. This gives the protein CAISESSYDGNTEAFF.

This clonotype was picked up one time. The chain carries TRBV19 and TRBJ2-1; 7 bases map to TRBD2. The CDR3 sequence is 16 residues long. Germline trimming cut 1 base from V and 4 bases from J; bases unmatched to any gene: 7. The germline V gene encodes CDR1 LNHDA and CDR2 SQIVND (reference sequence). CDR3: CASSIVVTAGYNEQFF. As DNA, the CDR3 is TGTGCCAGTAGTATAGTAGTGACAGCGGGATACAATGAGCAGTTCTTC.

There are a few counts of this clonotype. This chain joins TRBV10-3 and TRBJ2-7; D is unclear. The CDR3 length is 14 residues. Germline V lookup: CDR1 ENHRY, CDR2 SYGVKD. Trimming left V 0 bases short and J 2 bases short, with 8 bases between. The CDR3, as DNA: TGTGCCATCAGTGAGTCGGCACAGACCTACGAGCAGTACTTC. It encodes CAISESAQTYEQYF.